The rows below give T cell receptor beta chains drawn from one sample of a study of blood T cell repertoires in COVID-19. Generated by immunoSEQ multiplex PCR, the TCRdb table keeps only in-frame clones and is missing some. Seen here are 150,000 to 200,000 clones, 84% observed once, and the top ten hold 2.5% to 3%. The sample comprised peripheral blood. The receptor set was obtained from a woman aged 80 or older with COVID-19, enrolled during active disease. The CDR3 runs from the conserved cysteine through the conserved F or W.

>TRBJ1-2|TRBV7-3
CASSPGGRGYGYTF
>TRBJ2-1|TRBV6-6
CASSYMASDYNEQFF
>TRBJ1-2|TRBV19
CASTEEGANPDFYGYTF
>TRBJ2-7|TRBV5-1
CASSLAGTSYEQYF
>TRBJ2-1|TRBV18
CASSRGRGLYNEQFF
>TRBJ2-2|TRBV18
CASSRVNTGELFF
>TRBJ1-2|TRBV18
CASSPPEGSYGYTF
>TRBJ1-2|TRBV5-1
CASSLALWGNYGYTF
>TRBJ2-1|TRBV15
CATSRGFDGGNEQFF
>TRBJ1-2|TRBV18
CASSPQRGQDTF
>TRBJ2-1|TRBV9
CASSPTDYNEQFF
>TRBJ2-7|TRBV9
CASSVEGTGDVSHEQYF
>TRBJ2-1|TRBV18
CASSPGTGYDWGQFF
>TRBJ2-3|TRBV9
CASSVVGTQDTQYF
>TRBJ2-7|TRBV3-1/TRBV3-2
CASSLDMSPSSYEQYF
>TRBJ1-1|TRBV3-1/TRBV3-2
CASSQPGYTAEAFF
>TRBJ1-4|TRBV11-2
CASSLFTSNEKLFF
>TRBJ1-5|TRBV5-1
CASRTHREGSNQPQHF
>TRBJ2-3|TRBV5-1
CASSGASGGRTDTQYF
>TRBJ2-3|TRBV27
CASSVPPGQPTDTQYF
>TRBJ2-7|TRBV24-1
CATIDSFSHEQYF
>TRBJ2-7|TRBV6-5
CASRATGGEQYF
>TRBJ2-5|TRBV3-1/TRBV3-2
CASSQDQVQETQYF
>TRBJ2-3|TRBV10-3
CATVGGADTQYF
>TRBJ2-7|TRBV7-2
CASSLARTGKSYEQYF
>TRBJ2-6|TRBV19
CASTTPLVSGANVLTF
>TRBJ1-2|TRBV5-1
CASSWGQGYGYTF
>TRBJ2-3|TRBV5-4
CASSGDQRGGGTDTQYF
>TRBJ2-5|TRBV13
CASRGTNQETQYF
>TRBJ2-2|TRBV7-9
CASTLSGLAGTGELFF
>TRBJ1-6|TRBV9
CASTLGGPEAPLHF
>TRBJ2-2|TRBV27
CASRRPGAGTGELFF
>TRBJ2-1|TRBV19
CASSTRQGDNEQFF
>TRBJ2-1|TRBV18
CASSPQGVRNEQFF
>TRBJ2-5|TRBV24-1
CATSDSKRVQETQYF
>TRBJ1-3|TRBV29-1
CSVEGSDGNTIYF
>TRBJ2-2|TRBV2
CASRTSGPTGELFF
>TRBJ2-3|TRBV4-1
CASSQFPAGGTDTQYF
>TRBJ2-1|TRBV10-3
CAIRQHRDRGDSEQFF
>TRBJ2-3|TRBV5-1
CASSLGRGDYTDTQYF
>TRBJ1-2|TRBV4-2
CASSQGSGLTNYGYTF
>TRBJ2-6|TRBV29-1
CSVETSGLSGANVLTF